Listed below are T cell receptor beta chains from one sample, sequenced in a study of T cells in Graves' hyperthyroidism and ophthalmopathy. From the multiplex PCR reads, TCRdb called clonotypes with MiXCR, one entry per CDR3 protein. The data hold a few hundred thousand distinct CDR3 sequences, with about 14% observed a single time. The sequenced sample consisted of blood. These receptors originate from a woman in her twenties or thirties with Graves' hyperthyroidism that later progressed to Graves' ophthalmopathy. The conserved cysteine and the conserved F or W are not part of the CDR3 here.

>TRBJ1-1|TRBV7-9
ASLPDRDSEAF
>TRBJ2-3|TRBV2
ASRRTGATDTQY
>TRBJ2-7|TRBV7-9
ASSKGQLKGDEQY
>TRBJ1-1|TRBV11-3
ASRLGGGRPNTEAF
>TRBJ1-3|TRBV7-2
ASSFGHNSGNTIY
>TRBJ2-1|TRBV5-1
ASSPGGLAGADEQF
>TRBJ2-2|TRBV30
AWRRTGILTGELF
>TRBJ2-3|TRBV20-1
SATGLAGGQYSTDTQY
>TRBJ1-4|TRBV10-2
ASSVRPNEKLF
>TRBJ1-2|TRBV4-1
ASSQDEDRAGNYGYT
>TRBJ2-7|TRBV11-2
ASSFYTGAYEQY
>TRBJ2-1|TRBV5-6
ASSFLREGQF
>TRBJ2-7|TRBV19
ASSPRPGQRSYEQY
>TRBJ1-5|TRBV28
ASSMGSLGDQPQH
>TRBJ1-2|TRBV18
ASSPQPQGPYGYT
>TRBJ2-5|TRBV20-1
SATLAGGPGVETQY
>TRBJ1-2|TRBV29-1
SVSGRTDGYT
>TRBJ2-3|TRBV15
ATRNRDRSGDTQY
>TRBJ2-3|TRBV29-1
SVGLAVSTDTQY
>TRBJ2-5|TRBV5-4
ASSLSLAGGPGETQY